The source of this TCR beta chain is a study of regulatory T cells in long-lasting Graves disease (dated by TCRdb to about 2021). Describing the broader study: Antithyroid drugs had been taken for less than 3 months by newly diagnosed Graves' disease patients. Patients with persistent Graves' disease were compared with patients with newly diagnosed Graves' disease using TCR sequencing and RNA sequencing of peripheral blood. A total of 33 samples underwent TCR sequencing, from about 13 patients with persistent Graves' disease and some 20 patients with newly diagnosed Graves' disease. The study was registered as a clinical trial and conducted in China. What the authors observed across the whole study: Because the primary lesion, thyroid tissue, could not be accessed, the study looked at peripheral blood alone. Preferential use of TRBV28, TRBJ1-2 and TRBJ2-5 was observed in persistent disease, whereas TRBV20-1 and TRBJ2-1 were favored in newly diagnosed disease. The authors acknowledged the small sample size as a limitation that may reduce accuracy. Compared with newly diagnosed patients, patients with persistent Graves' disease had lower TCR Shannon entropy and fewer highly expanded clones, which suggests clonal expansion. Persistent patients shared more public clonotypes among themselves (around 3,000) than newly diagnosed patients did (roughly 910). Sequencing and analysis were restricted to the TCR beta chain.

The time point label on this specimen signifies: newly diagnosed GD, antithyroid drugs for less than 3 months. For both TCR sequencing and RNA sequencing, RNA was extracted from PBMCs using TRIzol. The diagnosis of Graves' disease was made according to American Thyroid Association guidelines. Recruitment of patients was carried out at an endocrinology department in Xi'an, China. Each patient gave approximately 10 milliliters of peripheral blood, collected in an EDTA anticoagulant tube. PBMCs were isolated by Ficoll Paque Plus density gradient separation without further T cell sorting. RNA quality was checked with an Agilent 2100 Bioanalyzer and agarose gel, and concentration with a NanoDrop 2000. CDR1 is given as LNHDA and CDR2 as SQIVND, both from the germline V gene (reference sequence). The CDR3 starts with the cysteine, ends with the phenylalanine, and has 14 residues. Only the CDR3 region is kept as DNA, spanning 42 bases read in frame from base 1. The germline ends are 17 bases apart after V is trimmed by 4 bases and J by 8 bases.

Comments on this clonotype: Its antigen is currently not known. Base-call qualities are not available, and no considerably larger clone is one nucleotide away.

The library relied on multiplex PCR. The listed sequencing device is Illumina HiSeq 4000. TCR beta libraries were built with iRepertoire HTBI primers and Arm-PCR amplification of CDR3 regions. PCR products were gel purified before sequencing. The authors' analysis ran thus. Across samples, about 64 TRBV and 14 TRBJ segments were identified and used for gene usage analysis of CDR3 amino acid clonotypes. Filtered high-quality paired reads were merged into contigs using COPE and FqMerger. BLAST was used to align contigs to the IMGT TRBV, TRBD and TRBJ reference genes, and CDR3 was defined following IMGT. Any clonotype with a frequency above 0.1% was classified as a highly expanded clone. Repertoire diversity was measured by Shannon entropy, and V-J evenness by the Gini coefficient. Public clonotypes were defined as clonotypes shared by more than one individual. Through fastp at Q25 and MiXCR, TCRdb rebuilt clones from the public reads, retaining in-frame beta chains. A single entry per CDR3 protein holds the most common genes and DNA from its merged rows. The authors' filters were not applied to this entry. For this sample the table gives approximately 390,000 distinct CDR3 sequences, of which 16% were detected only once. 20% of the sample belongs to the ten largest clones.

The same data also contributed to another study, on T cells in Graves' hyperthyroidism and ophthalmopathy. The second source states: Stable Graves' hyperthyroidism was defined as no progression to ophthalmopathy during 18 months of follow-up. Hyperthyroidism patients were newly diagnosed, with disease duration under 2 months, and aged 18 to 65 years. The study excluded patients with uncontrolled infections, other autoimmune diseases, pregnancy or lactation. Diagnoses relied on clinical symptoms, serum thyroxine and TRAb, thyroid ultrasound and orbital computed tomography. The TCR CDR3 was subjected to a first round of RT-PCR using the HTBI primer set and the Qiagen OneStep RT-PCR kit. Blood samples also contained most of the expanded thyroid clonotypes (frequency above 0.001), which suggests that blood repertoires may reflect thyroid immune responses. A model built on a 13 V-J signature distinguished ophthalmopathy from stable hyperthyroidism, reaching 87.88% sensitivity and about 81% specificity in cross-validation and 80%/75% in testing. In validation, the model predicted progression to ophthalmopathy with over 60% sensitivity and 72% to 75% specificity, a median of about 6 months before onset. A discovery cohort of roughly 100 patients, roughly 43 with Graves' ophthalmopathy and roughly 59 with stable Graves' hyperthyroidism, was used to find distinguishing TCR V-J signatures. An independent validation cohort of some 18 hyperthyroidism patients and about 15 patients who later progressed to ophthalmopathy tested prospective prediction of ophthalmopathy. The approximately 90 discovery patients were divided at random into training and test sets in a 7:3 ratio. Thyroid tissue and blood T-cell repertoires from several Graves' hyperthyroidism patients were also compared in the study. After blood sampling, hyperthyroidism patients were treated with methimazole at a starting dose of 30 mg daily, and ophthalmopathy patients were treated with high-dose intravenous methylprednisolone. The libraries were constructed in a second round of multiplex PCR and then size-selected and purified. Paired-end sequencing of the libraries was performed with 100 bp reads on an Illumina HiSeq2000. Raw data were processed with SOAPnuke, discarding reads with adapters, uncalled bases, mean Phred below 15, or no exact constant-primer or identifier match. COPE v1.2.5 was used to merge high-quality paired reads, and clonotypes were defined as unique nucleotide sequences. Clonotypes were aligned to IMGT TRBV, TRBD and TRBJ reference segments using MiTCR v1.1. The analysis included only V-J combinations with a frequency above 0.0001, which together covered 99% to 99.2% of the repertoires. The TCS score was defined as the ratio of F50 (clonal expansion) to E x V (chaos), calculated using BLOSUM62-based TCRdist between CDR3 peptides within each V-J. Welch's t-statistics and random forest reduced around 550 V-J features to 13, which were used in a naive Bayes classifier (R e1071). Sample size was not statistically predetermined, and blinding of investigators to group allocation was not performed. TCR Vbeta CDR3 sequencing of roughly 140 peripheral blood samples (under 45 ophthalmopathy, 75 to 80 hyperthyroidism and 17 progressor patients) is reported in the paper.

This receptor chain uses TRBV19 and TRBJ1-1, with TRBD1 perhaps the D gene, on 5 matching bases. Sample: peripheral blood mononuclear cells (PBMCs), taken at new diagnosis, from a patient treated with antithyroid drugs. The sequence derives from a woman aged 18-35 years with Graves disease. Donor details come from another sample of the same person, matched by shared clones. The CDR3 region reads CASSKQVLPGEAFF. The nucleotide sequence reads as follows: TGTGCCAGTAGTAAACAGGTCCTCCCGGGAGAAGCTTTCTTT.